This T cell receptor (beta chain) derives from a study of metastatic and nonmetastatic thyroid tumors. Using MiXCR, TCRdb re-called clones from the PCR reads. The data contain about 31,000 clones, roughly 19% of them singletons. Treatment of any kind had been given to no patient before thyroid surgery. CDR3 length equals 13 residues. The V gene lost 8 bases and the J gene lost 0 bases, with 8 bases spanning the gap. The germline V gene has CDR1 LNHNV and CDR2 YYDKDF (reference sequence). Many counts were recorded for this clone. The sequenced sample consisted of blood. This sequence originates from a female donor with papillary thyroid cancer or a benign thyroid nodule (not recorded which). Some clones in this sample may be carry-over from other donors' samples. The V and J genes are TRBV15 and TRBJ1-5; no reliable D call. CDR3 nucleotide sequence: TGTGCCACCCAGAGGATTAGCAATCAGCCCCAGCATTTT. Amino acid sequence: CATQRISNQPQHF.